These 20 T cell receptor beta chains came from one sample sequenced in a study of blood T cell repertoires in COVID-19 (dated by TCRdb to the early 2020s). The library was built by means of the immunoSEQ multiplex PCR assay. TCRdb retrieved this table from immuneACCESS and kept in-frame rearrangements only. Not all clones are present; in checked studies, unresolved V genes account for under half, and no reason is known for the remainder. The sample table contains hundreds of thousands of clones; only one count was recorded for around 90% of them. Approximately 0.92% of the sample lies in the top ten. Sequencing was carried out using peripheral blood. The receptors come from a man in his late teens or twenties with COVID-19, enrolled during active disease.

V gene TRBV19 combines with J gene TRBJ2-7, with 7 bases fitting TRBD2. V lost 5 bases and J lost 5; bases outside the gene matches: 6. The length of the CDR3 is 13 residues. The germline gives CDR1 LNHDA, CDR2 SQIVND (reference sequence). CDR3: CASSLGTTDEQYF. In DNA form, the CDR3 reads TGTGCCAGTAGTCTCGGGACTACGGACGAGCAGTACTTC.

The V and J genes are TRBV28 and TRBJ2-1, with D hard to call. The germline CDR1 and CDR2 sequences are MDHEN and SYDVKM. Trimming pared 5 bases from V and 4 bases from J, leaving 3 bases between. The CDR3 is made up of 11 amino acids. The CDR3 nucleotides read TGTGCCAGCAGTCTTTACAATGAGCAGTTCTTC. It specifies CASSLYNEQFF.

The genes are TRBV7-9 and TRBJ2-5; 10 bases align to TRBD1. Germline CDR1 SEHNR, CDR2 FQNEAQ (reference sequence). V was clipped by 0 bases and J by 0 bases; unmatched bases: 7. The CDR3 spans 18 residues. The CDR3 protein is CASSLAKTGGRYQETQYF. DNA of the CDR3: TGTGCCAGCAGCTTAGCTAAGACAGGGGGCAGGTACCAAGAGACCCAGTACTTC.

This rearrangement joins TRBV15 to TRBJ2-1; 10 nucleotides agree with TRBD2. Germline CDR1 LNHNV, CDR2 YYDKDF (reference sequence). The CDR3 runs 16 residues. V shed 0 bases, J shed 8 bases, and the junction held 7 bases outside the gene matches. CDR3: CATSREKASGSHEQFF. DNA for the CDR3: TGTGCCACCAGCAGAGAAAAGGCTAGCGGGAGCCATGAGCAGTTCTTC.

The chain couples TRBV6-2 or TRBV6-3 to TRBJ2-7; 11 nucleotides match TRBD2. Germline V lookup: CDR1 MNHEY, CDR2 SVGEGT. The CDR3 has 15 amino acids. V trimming: 5 bases; J trimming: 3 bases; junction bases outside the gene matches: 6. CDR3 bases: TGTGCCAGCAGTGCCCTAGCGGGAGGACTCTACGAGCAGTACTTC. Translated, it gives CASSALAGGLYEQYF.

The chain has TRBV2 and TRBJ1-3, with a possible D match to TRBD1 (6 bases). The CDR3 contains 15 residues. From germline, CDR1 is SNHLY and CDR2 FYNNEI. V lost 1 base, J lost 2 bases, and 9 bases lay in between. CDR3: CASSEGWGPGNTIYF. The CDR3 region has the DNA TGTGCCAGCAGTGAAGGTTGGGGGCCTGGAAACACCATATATTTT.

The chain links TRBV29-1 to TRBJ2-2; D unresolved. This CDR3 spans 14 amino acids. V was cut by 3 bases and J by 0 bases, with 8 bases left in between. Looked up from germline, CDR1 is SQVTM and CDR2 is ANQGSEA. The CDR3: CSVEWLSNTGELFF. DNA for the CDR3: TGCAGCGTTGAGTGGCTTTCGAACACCGGGGAGCTGTTTTTT.

The chain uses TRBV5-1 and TRBJ2-3, with D hard to call. Germline V gene data show CDR1 as SGHRS and CDR2 as YFSETQ. Trimming left V 0 bases short and J 4 bases short, with 9 bases between. CDR3 size: 14 residues. CDR3 region: CASSLDLSSDTQYF. CDR3 DNA sequence: TGCGCCAGCAGCTTGGATCTGTCTTCAGATACGCAGTATTTT.

The V and J genes are TRBV13 and TRBJ2-7, with 7 bases fitting TRBD1. V shed 0 bases, J shed 2 bases, and the junction held 4 bases outside the gene matches. The CDR3 is made up of 15 amino acids. Germline CDR1 is PRHDT and CDR2 is FYEKMQ (reference sequence). Written as DNA, the CDR3 is TGTGCCAGCAGCTTAGGCCTGGGACAGACCTACGAGCAGTACTTC. Its translation is CASSLGLGQTYEQYF.

V gene TRBV18 combines with J gene TRBJ1-5; possible D gene TRBD1, 6 bases. Looked up from germline, CDR1 is KGHSH and CDR2 is LQKENI. Between the trimmed V and J ends, which lost 5 bases and 5 bases, there was a span of 13 bases. This CDR3 is 14 amino acids long. The CDR3: CASSSQGSDQPQHF. The DNA for the CDR3 is TGTGCCAGCTCATCGCAGGGGTCGGATCAGCCCCAGCATTTT.

This chain links TRBV29-1 with TRBJ2-5; D is perhaps TRBD2 (7 bases). The CDR3 spans 15 residues. CDR1 and CDR2 from the germline V gene are SQVTM and ANQGSEA. Between the trimmed V and J ends, which lost 7 bases and 5 bases, there was a span of 23 bases. For the CDR3, the DNA is TGCAGCGCCGGAGGAGGGGGGGGCTTAACTGAGACCCAGTACTTC. This sequence encodes CSAGGGGGLTETQYF.

This rearrangement joins TRBV4-1 to TRBJ2-3; 11 nucleotides line up with TRBD2. After removal of 3 bases from V and 3 bases from J, the junction contained 2 bases not matched to a gene. The CDR3 has 15 amino acids. Germline V gives CDR1 MGHRA, CDR2 YSYEKL. DNA for the CDR3: TGCGCCAGCAGCCAGAGACTAGCGGGGACAGATACGCAGTATTTT. Protein: CASSQRLAGTDTQYF.

This chain joins TRBV6-6 and TRBJ2-1, with TRBD1 identical over 8 bases. V lost 7 bases, J lost 7 bases, and 6 bases stayed unmatched. Germline V lookup: CDR1 MNHNY, CDR2 SVGAGI (reference sequence). This CDR3 is built from 13 residues. In DNA, the CDR3 is TGTGCCAGCATGGGGACAGGATTTAATGAGCAGTTCTTC. Translated, it gives CASMGTGFNEQFF.

V and J are TRBV2 and TRBJ1-2; 11 bases map to TRBD1. CDR1 is SNHLY, CDR2 FYNNEI, per germline. V gave up 8 bases and J gave up 8 bases; unmatched junction bases: 13. CDR3 length equals 15 residues. The CDR3 spells CASAPDGQGARGYTF. As DNA, the CDR3 is TGTGCCAGCGCTCCTGATGGACAGGGGGCGAGGGGCTACACCTTC.

V usage is TRBV25-1 and J usage is TRBJ2-3, with a tentative D call TRBD1 (6 bases). The germline CDR1 and CDR2 sequences are MGHDK and SYGVNS. CDR3 size: 15 residues. V gave up 3 bases and J gave up 2 bases, with 12 bases separating them. Here the CDR3 DNA reads TGTGCCAGCAGTGATAATAGGGGGTTCACAGATACGCAGTATTTT. Translated: CASSDNRGFTDTQYF.

J is TRBJ2-5 and V is TRBV5-4, with 8 bases aligning to TRBD2. The CDR3 has 15 amino acids. V was clipped by 2 bases and J by 5 bases; unmatched bases: 8. In germline, CDR1 is SGHNT, CDR2 YYREEE (reference sequence). Written as DNA, the CDR3 is TGTGCCAGCAGCTTCGGACTAGCCGGGGCGGAGACCCAGTACTTC. It codes for CASSFGLAGAETQYF.

The chain employs TRBV7-9 and TRBJ2-2; 8 bases map to TRBD1. The V gene's germline CDR1 is SEHNR and CDR2 FQNEAQ (reference sequence). This CDR3 region has 13 residues. The J segment lost 3 bases and the V segment lost 8 bases, leaving 2 bases of the junction unmatched. CDR3 in DNA: TGTGCCAGCCAGGGGGCGGACACCGGGGAGCTGTTTTTT. Protein product: CASQGADTGELFF. The whole variable domain, remainder taken from reference TRBV7-9 and TRBJ2-2, is DTGVSQNPRHKITKRGQNVTFRCDPISEHNRLYWYRQTLGQGPEFLTYFQNEAQLEKSRLLSDRFSAERPKGSFSTLEIQRTEQGDSAMYLCASQGADTGELFFGEGSRLTVL.

The chain carries TRBV7-3 and TRBJ2-1, with a tentative D call TRBD2 (5 bases). This CDR3 spans 15 amino acids. V was pared by 5 bases and J by 4 bases, with 15 bases between. Germline assignment: CDR1 SGHTA and CDR2 FQGTGA. CDR3 in DNA: TGTGCCAGCAGCCCCGGGATTAGAAGTTACAATGAGCAGTTCTTC. It is translated as CASSPGIRSYNEQFF.

The chain has TRBV3-1 (or the pseudogene TRBV3-2) and TRBJ2-7; 11 bases align to TRBD1. V gave up 5 bases and J gave up 4 bases; unmatched junction bases: 4. Germline CDR1 reads LGHDT; CDR2 reads YNNKEL (reference sequence). CDR3 length: 14 amino acids. The CDR3 DNA reads TGTGCCAGCAGCAACCGGGACAGGGGGTACGAGCAGTACTTC. It yields the protein CASSNRDRGYEQYF.

The gene calls are TRBV18 and TRBJ2-7; a possible D gene is TRBD1 (6 bases). CDR3 length: 14 amino acids. Trimming took 6 bases from V and 2 from J, leaving 14 bases between them. Per the germline V gene, CDR1 is KGHSH and CDR2 is LQKENI. The CDR3 DNA reads TGTGCCAGCTCCCAGGGGTCCTGGACCTACGAGCAGTACTTC. This gives the protein CASSQGSWTYEQYF.